This passage covers 10 T cell receptor beta chains from one sample sequenced in a study of T cell responses to AZD1222 COVID-19 vaccine (dated by TCRdb to 2020 to 2022). This specimen's time point label, interpreted: about 28 days (+/-7) after the second vaccine dose. The library came from the immunoSEQ multiplex PCR assay. In its TCRdb copy, this immuneACCESS table keeps in-frame sequences only and misses some clones. Where compared with another copy, unresolved V genes explain less than half of these, and the others have no known cause. The sample records approximately 140,000 clones, 90% of which are singletons. Of the sample, approximately 1.8% falls within the top ten clones. The sequencing here drew on peripheral blood, taken 28 days after the second AZD1222 dose. Receptor source: an adult who received the AZD1222 COVID-19 vaccine.

The chain couples TRBV19 to TRBJ1-1, with TRBD1 as a possible D gene (5 bases). With 3 bases removed from V and 3 bases from J, the gap between germline ends came to 11 bases. CDR3 length: 14 residues. Looked up from germline, CDR1 is LNHDA and CDR2 is SQIVND (reference sequence). CDR3 in DNA: TGTGCCAGTAGTATGGGGCTGAGGTACACTGAAGCTTTCTTT. Protein sequence: CASSMGLRYTEAFF.

This clone showed up just once. The chain couples TRBV27 to TRBJ2-1, with TRBD1 identical over 10 bases. After removal of 6 bases from V and 4 bases from J, the junction contained 6 bases not matched to a gene. Germline CDR1 reads MNHEY; CDR2 reads SMNVEV (reference sequence). The CDR3 has 15 residues. The CDR3 coding sequence is TGTGCCAGCAGGCCTGGGACAGGGGCATACAATGAGCAGTTCTTC. Residues: CASRPGTGAYNEQFF.

The V gene is TRBV9, the J gene TRBJ1-1; tentatively, D is TRBD1 (5 bases). Trimming removed 3 bases at V and 1 base at J, with 7 bases between. Germline CDR1 reads SGDLS; CDR2 reads YYNGEE. This CDR3 has 13 amino acids. The CDR3 loop reads CASSAGTNTEAFF. In nucleotides, the CDR3 is TGTGCCAGCAGCGCCGGGACGAACACTGAAGCTTTCTTT.

The genes are TRBV5-1 and TRBJ2-7; D is perhaps TRBD1 (5 bases). The length of the CDR3 is 13 residues. V was clipped by 7 bases and J by 3 bases, with 14 bases between them. Germline assignment: CDR1 SGHRS and CDR2 YFSETQ. The CDR3 region has the DNA TGCGCCAGCGGACAAGGCGACAGCTACGAGCAGTACTTC. Translation: CASGQGDSYEQYF.

The V call is TRBV3-1 (or the pseudogene TRBV3-2), the J call TRBJ2-1; TRBD2 might be the D (6 bases). The CDR3 length is 16 residues. Trimming left V 0 bases short and J 2 bases short, with 11 bases between. Germline assignment: CDR1 LGHDT and CDR2 YNNKEL (reference sequence). The chain's CDR3 is CASSQDRGRTYNEQFF. CDR3 DNA: TGTGCCAGCAGCCAAGATCGGGGGAGAACCTACAATGAGCAGTTCTTC.

The J gene is TRBJ2-3, the V gene TRBV27; weak D call: TRBD2 (7 bases). This CDR3 has 15 residues. The germline CDR1 and CDR2 sequences are MNHEY and SMNVEV (reference sequence). The V and J ends lost 10 bases and 4 bases respectively, with 21 bases between them. CDR3 bases: TGTGCCATCTCCCTGAGGGGGGGGCCCTCAGATACGCAGTATTTT. Translating gives CAISLRGGPSDTQYF.

The gene calls are TRBV27 and TRBJ2-5; TRBD1 matches at 11 bases. J gave up 5 bases and V 9 bases, and 5 bases lay outside the gene matches. The CDR3 has 13 residues. Per the germline V gene, CDR1 is MNHEY and CDR2 is SMNVEV (reference sequence). CDR3 in amino acids: CASRTGGGETQYF. The DNA for the CDR3 is TGTGCCAGTAGGACAGGGGGCGGGGAGACCCAGTACTTC.

This clone has more than one count but fewer than ten. The CDR3 nucleotides are TGTGCCAGCAGTTCCCTGACTGGGACCTACGAGCAGTACTTC. Translated: CASSSLTGTYEQYF. V is TRBV6-5 and J is TRBJ2-7; D is uncertain. Trimming removed 4 bases from V and 2 bases from J, with 12 bases in between. This CDR3 has 14 residues. Germline CDR1 reads MNHEY; CDR2 reads SVGAGI.

In its sample, this clone was seen a few times. The rearrangement joins TRBV5-5 to TRBJ1-4, with D unclear. V was trimmed by 2 bases and J by 8 bases, leaving 16 bases between them. Germline values: CDR1 SGHKS, CDR2 YYEKEE (reference sequence). This CDR3 region has 15 residues. As DNA, the CDR3 is TGTGCCAGCAGCTTTCCCCACACGGCTGAAGAAAAACTGTTTTTT. Its protein is CASSFPHTAEEKLFF.

This clone was seen more than once but under ten times. The chain is built from TRBV7-3 and TRBJ2-2, with TRBD2 matching over 10 bases. The trim removed 5 bases at V and 0 bases at J, leaving 3 bases unmatched. This CDR3 spans 16 amino acids. Germline CDR1 is SGHTA and CDR2 is FQGTGA. CDR3 region: CASSPTSGANTGELFF. The CDR3 bases are TGTGCCAGCAGCCCCACTAGCGGGGCGAACACCGGGGAGCTGTTTTTT.